These 14 T cell receptor beta chains were sequenced from one sample in a study of blood T cell repertoires in COVID-19. Profiling relied on immunoSEQ multiplex PCR, and the TCRdb table lists in-frame clones only, not all of them. Altogether tens of thousands of clones are present, approximately 90% being singletons, with the ten largest covering 6.3%. Sequenced sample: peripheral blood. These receptors all come from a woman of 80 years or more with active COVID-19.

This sequence joins TRBV7-2 and TRBJ2-7, with D perhaps matching TRBD2 (6 bases). The CDR3 is 15 amino acids. CDR1 and CDR2 (germline): SGHTA, FQGNSA. V was clipped by 2 bases and J by 2 bases, with 13 bases between them. The CDR3 bases are TGTGCCAGCAGCTTAAGCGGGCTAGCGCCCTACGAGCAGTACTTC. It translates to CASSLSGLAPYEQYF.

The chain links TRBV3-1 (or the pseudogene TRBV3-2) to TRBJ2-1; no firm D call. Germline V gene sequence: CDR1 LGHDT, CDR2 YNNKEL (reference sequence). The germline V and J ends were trimmed by 8 bases and 5 bases, with 10 bases remaining between them. The CDR3 sequence is 12 residues long. The CDR3 DNA reads TGTGCCAGCGGCGCGGCCAACAATGAGCAGTTCTTC. Amino acids: CASGAANNEQFF.

This clone was picked up a small number of times. CDR3 DNA: TGTGCCAGCAGCCAAGAGATCTCCAGCTCTGGAAACACCATATATTTT. Translating gives CASSQEISSSGNTIYF. The rearrangement uses TRBV4-2 and TRBJ1-3, with D uncertain. The length of the CDR3 is 16 residues. With 0 bases removed from V and 0 bases from J, the gap between germline ends came to 9 bases. Germline V gene data show CDR1 as LGHNA and CDR2 as YNFKEQ.

This rearrangement joins TRBV7-2 to TRBJ1-4, with D possibly TRBD1 on 5 matching bases. The length of the CDR3 is 15 residues. V shed 5 bases and J shed 0 bases, with 10 bases lying between them. Germline CDR1 SGHTA, CDR2 FQGNSA. The CDR3 here is CASSRRGATNEKLFF. CDR3 nucleotides: TGTGCCAGCAGCCGCCGGGGGGCAACTAATGAAAAACTGTTTTTT.

This clone was seen once. The CDR3 loop reads CASSLKSPGPRSYEQYF. For the CDR3, the DNA is TGTGCCAGCAGCTTAAAATCCCCTGGGCCCCGCTCCTACGAGCAGTACTTC. The rearrangement joins TRBV13 to TRBJ2-7; D gene uncertain. Germline V lookup: CDR1 PRHDT, CDR2 FYEKMQ (reference sequence). The CDR3 contains 17 residues. V was trimmed by 2 bases and J by 0 bases, leaving 17 bases between them.

The V and J genes are TRBV6-6 and TRBJ2-5; D ambiguous. The CDR3 covers 13 residues. Trimming pared 3 bases from V and 1 base from J, leaving 6 bases between. Germline values: CDR1 MNHNY, CDR2 SVGAGI (reference sequence). CDR3 bases: TGTGCCAGCAGTTATGAGGTCCAAGAGACCCAGTACTTC. This gives the protein CASSYEVQETQYF.

The chain links TRBV12-5 to TRBJ2-7; D is possibly TRBD2 (6 bases). This CDR3 spans 14 amino acids. The V end was cut by 6 bases, the J end by 9 bases, with 21 bases between. From germline, CDR1 is LGHNT and CDR2 FRNRAP. The CDR3 protein is CASGPDGSRLGQYF. CDR3 bases: TGTGCTAGTGGCCCCGATGGGTCCCGACTAGGGCAGTACTTC.

The rearrangement links TRBV6-2 or TRBV6-3 to TRBJ2-4; possible D gene TRBD2, 6 bases. Germline CDR1 reads MNHEY; CDR2 reads SVGEGT. Trimming removed 6 bases from V and 1 base from J, with 16 bases in between. The CDR3 runs 16 residues. CDR3 DNA: TGTGCCAGCAGCTCGGGACTTATCAACGCCAAAAACATTCAGTACTTC. Translation gives CASSSGLINAKNIQYF.

The gene calls are TRBV18 and TRBJ2-3; D unresolved. The length of the CDR3 is 13 residues. V was trimmed by 3 bases and J by 0 bases, leaving 4 bases between them. Germline CDR1 KGHSH, CDR2 LQKENI. The DNA of the CDR3 is TGTGCCAGCTCACCCCCAAGCACAGATACGCAGTATTTT. Translated, it gives CASSPPSTDTQYF. The full variable domain, in which reference TRBV18 and TRBJ2-3 provide the parts outside the CDR3, is NAGVMQNPRHLVRRRGQEARLRCSPMKGHSHVYWYRQLPEEGLKFMVYLQKENIIDESGMPKERFSAEFPKEGPSILRIQQVVRGDSAAYFCASSPPSTDTQYFGPGTRLTVL.

The J gene is TRBJ1-6, the V gene TRBV2, with D maybe TRBD1 (5 bases). V gave up 6 bases and J gave up 4 bases, with 13 bases separating them. This CDR3 contains 15 residues. The germline V gene encodes CDR1 SNHLY and CDR2 FYNNEI. The CDR3 sequence: CASRTVGVYNSPLHF. The DNA of the CDR3 is TGTGCCAGCAGGACAGTCGGTGTGTATAATTCACCCCTCCACTTT.

V usage is TRBV19 and J usage is TRBJ1-6; the match to TRBD1 covers 7 bases. CDR1 LNHDA and CDR2 SQIVND come from the germline V gene (reference sequence). V gave up 5 bases and J gave up 7 bases; unmatched junction bases: 5. The CDR3 sequence is 14 residues long. The CDR3: CASSFTGENSPLHF. In nucleotides, the CDR3 is TGTGCCAGTAGTTTCACAGGGGAAAATTCACCCCTCCACTTT.

The sample holds one count of this clone. The chain has TRBV5-6 and TRBJ2-2, with a weak D call TRBD1 (6 bases). The ends were cut back, 5 bases at V and 4 bases at J, with 15 bases in the middle. The CDR3 totals 15 residues. Germline assignment: CDR1 SGHDT and CDR2 YYEEEE. CDR3 sequence reads: CASSPWGTITGELFF. The CDR3 region has the DNA TGTGCCAGCAGTCCCTGGGGGACAATCACCGGGGAGCTGTTTTTT.

The gene calls are TRBV2 and TRBJ2-3; 11 positions agree with TRBD1. The CDR3 has 15 amino acids. Germline-derived CDR1 and CDR2 are SNHLY and FYNNEI. With V trimmed by 3 bases and J by 6 bases, 5 bases remained unmatched. CDR3 sequence: CASSDGQGASDTQYF. CDR3 DNA: TGTGCCAGCAGTGATGGACAGGGGGCGTCGGATACGCAGTATTTT.

The CDR3: CASSQVPGLAGGVNTQYF. DNA for the CDR3: TGTGCCAGCAGCCAAGTCCCGGGACTAGCGGGGGGGGTGAATACGCAGTATTTT. The V call is TRBV4-2, the J call TRBJ2-3, with 16 bases that match TRBD2. CDR3 length: 18 amino acids. With 1 base clipped from V and 7 bases from J, the junction kept 8 bases outside the gene matches. Germline V gives CDR1 LGHNA, CDR2 YNFKEQ.